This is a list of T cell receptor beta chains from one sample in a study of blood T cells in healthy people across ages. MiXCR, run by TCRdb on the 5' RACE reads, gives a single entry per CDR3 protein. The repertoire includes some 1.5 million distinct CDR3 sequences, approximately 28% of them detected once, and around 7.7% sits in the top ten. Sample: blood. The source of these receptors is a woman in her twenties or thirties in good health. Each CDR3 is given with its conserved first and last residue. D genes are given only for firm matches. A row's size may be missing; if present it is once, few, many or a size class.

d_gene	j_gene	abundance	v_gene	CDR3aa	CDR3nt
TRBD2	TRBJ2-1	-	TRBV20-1	CSASWASGYNEQFF	TGCAGTGCTAGTTGGGCTAGCGGCTACAATGAGCAGTTCTTC
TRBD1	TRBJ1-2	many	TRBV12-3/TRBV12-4	CASSSDRGGGYTF	TGTGCCAGCAGTTCCGACAGGGGAGGCGGCTACACCTTC
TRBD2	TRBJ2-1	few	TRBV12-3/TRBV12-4	CASSPQREGEQFF	TGTGCCAGCAGTCCCCAGCGGGAGGGGGAGCAGTTCTTC
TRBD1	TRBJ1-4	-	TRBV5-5	CASSPRQGIGEKLFF	TGTGCCAGCAGCCCGAGACAGGGGATAGGGGAAAAACTGTTTTTT
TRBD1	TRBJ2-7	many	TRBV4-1	CASRLGTGPYEQYF	TGCGCCAGCAGACTTGGGACAGGGCCCTACGAGCAGTACTTC
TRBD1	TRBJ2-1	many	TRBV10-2	CASSEFWPGGPLDEQFF	TGCGCCAGCAGTGAATTCTGGCCAGGGGGCCCCTTAGATGAGCAGTTCTTC
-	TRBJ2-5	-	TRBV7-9	CASSPTRRTETQYF	TGTGCCAGCAGCCCTACAAGGCGGACGGAGACCCAGTACTTC
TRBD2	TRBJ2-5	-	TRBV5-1	CASSLHGLAGEIYQETQYF	TGCGCCAGCAGCTTGCATGGGCTAGCGGGGGAGATTTACCAAGAGACCCAGTACTTC
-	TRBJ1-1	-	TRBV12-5	CASGLGTEDTEAFF	TGTGCTAGTGGTTTGGGGACAGAAGACACTGAAGCTTTCTTT
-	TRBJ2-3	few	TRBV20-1	CSARGINAGTVTSDTQYF	TGCAGTGCTAGGGGGATTAATGCGGGCACGGTAACTTCAGATACGCAGTATTTT
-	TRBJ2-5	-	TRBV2	CASQEDRGETQYF	TGTGCCAGTCAAGAGGACAGAGGGGAGACCCAGTACTTC
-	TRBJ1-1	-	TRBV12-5	CASGFLLNPGGNTEAFF	TGTGCTAGTGGTTTCCTCCTGAACCCGGGGGGCAACACTGAAGCTTTCTTT
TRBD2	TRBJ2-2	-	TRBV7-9	CASSPSGSIGELFF	TGTGCCAGCAGCCCCAGCGGGAGTATCGGGGAGCTGTTTTTT
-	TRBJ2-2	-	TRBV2	CASSLEGGGSTGELFF	TGTGCCAGCAGTCTTGAAGGGGGGGGGTCGACCGGGGAGCTGTTTTTT
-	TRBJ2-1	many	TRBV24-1	CATSDSLAELSYNEQFF	TGTGCCACCAGTGACTCGCTCGCAGAGCTTTCCTACAATGAGCAGTTCTTC
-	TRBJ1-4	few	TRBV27	CASSFTRGTNEKLFF	TGTGCCAGCAGTTTTACACGGGGCACTAATGAAAAACTGTTTTTT
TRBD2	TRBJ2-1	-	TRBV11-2	CASSQTSGRGNEQFF	TGTGCCAGCAGCCAAACTAGCGGGCGAGGCAATGAGCAGTTCTTC
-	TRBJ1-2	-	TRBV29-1	CSVPYAVNYGYTF	TGCAGCGTTCCCTACGCTGTAAACTATGGCTACACCTTC
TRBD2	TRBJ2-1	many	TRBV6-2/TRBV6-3	CASSKPGASGFYNEQFF	TGTGCCAGCAGTAAACCCGGGGCTAGCGGGTTCTACAATGAGCAGTTCTTC
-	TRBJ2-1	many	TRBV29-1	CSVLGQALVRHEQFF	TGCAGCGTCCTAGGACAAGCCTTAGTCAGGCATGAGCAGTTCTTC
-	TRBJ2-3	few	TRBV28	CASSGGLGRSSTDTQYF	TGTGCCAGCAGTGGGGGGCTAGGGCGGTCTAGCACAGATACGCAGTATTTT
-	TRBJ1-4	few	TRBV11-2	CASSLSQGSNEKLFF	TGTGCCAGCAGCTTATCTCAGGGGTCTAATGAAAAACTGTTTTTT
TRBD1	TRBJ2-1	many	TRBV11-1	CASSPTGKSYNEQFF	TGTGCCAGCAGCCCGACAGGGAAATCCTACAATGAGCAGTTCTTC
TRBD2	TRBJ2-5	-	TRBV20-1	CKKTSGRREVDEEVEETQYF	TGCAAGAAGACTAGCGGGAGACGAGAGGTTGACGAAGAGGTTGAAGAGACCCAGTACTTC
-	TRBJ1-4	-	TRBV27	CASSQRERGEKLFF	TGTGCCAGCAGCCAAAGGGAGAGAGGTGAAAAACTGTTTTTT
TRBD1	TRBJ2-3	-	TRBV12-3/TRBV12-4	CASSFEVPGQGSDTQYF	TGTGCCAGCAGTTTCGAGGTCCCGGGACAGGGGTCAGATACGCAGTATTTT
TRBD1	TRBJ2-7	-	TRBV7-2	CASSSPELFRGRMYEQYF	TGTGCCAGCAGCTCACCAGAGCTCTTCAGGGGGCGAATGTACGAGCAGTACTTC
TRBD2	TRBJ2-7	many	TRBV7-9	CASSSGGTRGLYEQYF	TGTGCCAGCAGCTCAGGCGGGACTAGAGGTCTGTACGAGCAGTACTTC
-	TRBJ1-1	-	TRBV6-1	CASLQGGPNTEAFF	TGTGCCAGTCTACAGGGAGGGCCGAACACTGAAGCTTTCTTT
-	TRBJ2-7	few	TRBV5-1	CASSLGPEGDEQYF	TGCGCCAGCAGCTTGGGGCCTGAGGGGGACGAGCAGTACTTC
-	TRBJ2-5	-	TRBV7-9	CVSSGSPYQETQYF	TGTGTCAGCAGCGGTAGCCCGTACCAAGAGACCCAGTACTTC
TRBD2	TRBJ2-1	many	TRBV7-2	CASRTLAGAYNEQFF	TGTGCCAGCAGAACACTAGCGGGGGCCTACAATGAGCAGTTCTTC
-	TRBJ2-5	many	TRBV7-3	CASSLSGTSQETQYF	TGTGCCAGCAGCCTATCCGGGACTTCCCAAGAGACCCAGTACTTC
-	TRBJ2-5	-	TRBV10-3	CAIGLDRQETQYF	TGTGCCATCGGGTTGGACCGACAAGAGACCCAGTACTTC
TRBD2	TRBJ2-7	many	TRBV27	CASSSRLAGQQYF	TGTGCCAGCAGTTCTCGACTAGCGGGGCAGCAGTACTTC
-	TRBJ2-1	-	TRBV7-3	CASSLGGYRYNEQFF	TGTGCCAGCAGCTTAGGGGGGTACCGATACAATGAGCAGTTCTTC
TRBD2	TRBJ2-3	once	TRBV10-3	CAIGLAERDTQYF	TGTGCCATCGGACTAGCGGAAAGGGATACGCAGTATTTT
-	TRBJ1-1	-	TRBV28	CASSTRLDGRKNTEAFF	TGTGCCAGCAGTACCCGACTGGACGGGCGCAAGAACACTGAAGCTTTCTTT
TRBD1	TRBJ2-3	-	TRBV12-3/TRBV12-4	CASRRTGSDAQYF	TGTGCCAGCAGGCGGACAGGGTCAGATGCGCAGTATTTT
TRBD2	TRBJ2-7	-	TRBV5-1	CASSRLAANNEQYF	TGCGCCAGCAGCAGGCTAGCGGCTAACAATGAGCAGTACTTC
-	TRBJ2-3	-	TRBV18	CASSPRDVADTQYF	TGTGCCAGCTCACCTCGCGACGTAGCAGATACTCAGTATTTT
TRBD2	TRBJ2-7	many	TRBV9	CASSVGAGGLSYEQYF	TGTGCCAGCAGCGTAGGAGCGGGGGGGCTCTCCTACGAGCAGTACTTC
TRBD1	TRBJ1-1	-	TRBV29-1	CSVPGQGRSEAFF	TGCAGCGTGCCGGGACAGGGGCGTTCTGAAGCTTTCTTT
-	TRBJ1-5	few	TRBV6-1	CASSEGRYSNQPQHF	TGTGCCAGCAGTGAAGGACGGTATAGCAATCAGCCCCAGCATTTT
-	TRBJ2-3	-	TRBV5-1	CASSSPPADTQYF	TGCGCCAGCAGCTCCCCTCCGGCAGATACGCAGTATTTT
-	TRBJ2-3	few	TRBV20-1	CSASRTGDTQYF	TGCAGTGCTAGCCGGACCGGAGATACGCAGTATTTT
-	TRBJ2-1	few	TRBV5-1	CASSPAPINEQFF	TGCGCCAGCAGCCCGGCCCCTATCAATGAGCAGTTCTTC
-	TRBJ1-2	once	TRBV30	CAGLSGGNYGYTF	TGTGCCGGTCTGAGTGGGGGAAACTATGGCTACACCTTC
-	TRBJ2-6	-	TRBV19	CASSTRVAGANVRTF	TGTGCCAGTAGTACTCGGGTGGCCGGGGCCAACGTCCGGACTTTC
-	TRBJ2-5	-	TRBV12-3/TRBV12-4	CASSRTANGIEQYF	TGTGCCAGCAGTCGGACAGCCAACGGGATAGAGCAGTACTTC